This T cell receptor (beta chain) was profiled in a study of regulatory T cells in long-lasting Graves disease. Across the whole study: A definition of persistent Graves' disease required over 5 years of antithyroid drugs plus positive TSH receptor antibodies.

Specified time point: persistent/refractory GD, antithyroid drugs over 5 years with positive TRAb. PBMC RNA served as the TCR library source. Findings and caveats of the study: Patients with persistent disease shared 2,741 public clonotypes, outpacing the approximately 870 shared by new patients. Persistent Graves' patients showed less TCR diversity than newly diagnosed ones. Sample size, which was small, may have reduced accuracy.

As for this clonotype: Its antigen is still unknown.

Construction of the TCR beta libraries employed iRepertoire HTBI primers in conjunction with Arm-PCR of CDR3 regions. TCRdb reprocessed the multiplex PCR reads with MiXCR, giving one entry per CDR3 protein. The sample has approximately 500,000 distinct CDR3 sequences, roughly a fifth seen once. This sample comprised peripheral blood mononuclear cells (PBMCs), obtained when the disease was refractory, from a patient treated with antithyroid drugs. The clonotype originates from a female donor with Graves disease.

CDR3 bases: TGTGCCAGCAGTTACACAGGGACCGTTACCTACGAGCAGTACTTC. Residues: CASSYTGTVTYEQYF. The V call is TRBV6-5, the J call TRBJ2-7, with TRBD1 as a possible D gene (6 bases). Germline CDR1 and CDR2: MNHEY and SVGAGI. Trimming shortened V by 2 bases and J by 2 bases, and 13 bases separated the two germline ends. The length of the CDR3 is 15 residues.